These 29 T cell receptor beta chains came from one sample sequenced in a study of human T cells and chemical hapten exposure. TCRdb itself ran the RACE reads through MiXCR, one entry per CDR3 protein. Of tens of thousands of distinct CDR3 sequences listed, 10% to 13% are singletons. The time point is: pre-sensitization, week 0. Treatment indicated: therapeutic diphenylcyclopropenone sensitization with weekly scalp DPC. Total RNA was isolated from unfractionated whole blood. The sequences come from whole blood, collected in connection with sensitization to the hapten diphenylcyclopropenone (DPC). The receptors here all came from a man between 50 and 59 years old with alopecia areata. Some clones in this sample may be carry-over from other donors' samples.

The chain joins TRBV12-3 or TRBV12-4 to TRBJ2-1, with 10 bases that match TRBD1. This CDR3 is 15 amino acids long. The V and J ends lost 4 bases and 5 bases, in that order; junction bases with no gene match: 5. In DNA form, the CDR3 reads TGTGCCAGCAGTTCGGGACAGGGGTATCACAATGAGCAGTTCTTC. Translating it yields CASSSGQGYHNEQFF.

As DNA, the CDR3 is TGCGCCAGCAGCTTTGCCATTGGAATAGATACGCAGTATTTT. Amino acids: CASSFAIGIDTQYF. The V and J genes are TRBV5-1 and TRBJ2-3; no clear D gene. The CDR3 covers 14 residues. Germline loops: CDR1 SGHRS, CDR2 YFSETQ. Trimming stripped 2 bases from V and 5 bases from J, with 12 bases between.

This clonotype was seen repeatedly, ten times or more. The chain is built from TRBV28 and TRBJ2-7; 13 nucleotides align to TRBD2. Germline assignment: CDR1 MDHEN and CDR2 SYDVKM. The CDR3 is 15 residues long. The V segment lost 6 bases and the J segment 5 bases; nucleotides outside the gene matches: 7. As DNA, the CDR3 is TGTGCCAGCAGATTTCCCGGGACTAGCGGGAACGAGCAGTACTTC. As protein: CASRFPGTSGNEQYF.

This clonotype occurred a few times. The chain combines TRBV6-5 with TRBJ2-7; weak D call: TRBD1 (6 bases). Germline values: CDR1 MNHEY, CDR2 SVGAGI. This CDR3 has 14 amino acids. Deletions cut 0 bases from V and 4 bases from J, with 10 bases between. The CDR3 nucleotides are TGTGCCAGCAGTTACTCAAGGGACATTTACGAGCAGTACTTC. As protein: CASSYSRDIYEQYF.

This clonotype was seen repeatedly, ten times or more. This chain connects TRBV28 to TRBJ1-1; D gene ambiguous. V was clipped by 2 bases and J by 5 bases, with 12 bases between them. From germline, CDR1 is MDHEN and CDR2 SYDVKM. This CDR3 contains 14 residues. CDR3 in DNA: TGTGCCAGCAGTTTACAGGCATTCGGGACTGAAGCTTTCTTT. Protein sequence: CASSLQAFGTEAFF.

In this sample, this clonotype turned up many times. The chain employs TRBV5-1 and TRBJ2-7; tentative D call: TRBD2 (6 bases). CDR1 and CDR2 from the germline V gene are SGHRS and YFSETQ. Between the trimmed V and J ends, which lost 4 bases and 5 bases, there was a span of 10 bases. CDR3 size: 12 residues. CDR3 DNA sequence: TGCGCCAGCAGCCCCGCGGGAAACGAGCAGTACTTC. As protein: CASSPAGNEQYF.

The CDR3 region has the DNA TGTGCCACCCAGGGGGCCGGGGAGCTGTTTTTT. Translating it yields CATQGAGELFF. The rearrangement joins TRBV24-1 to TRBJ2-2; 7 nucleotides agree with TRBD1. The CDR3 length is 11 residues. Germline V gene sequence: CDR1 KGHDR, CDR2 SFDVKD. V shed 9 bases and J 6 bases; nucleotides not matched to a gene: 0.

There are many counts of this clonotype. The chain links TRBV4-1 to TRBJ2-3; D gene unclear. Trimming took off 4 bases at V and 2 bases at J, with 10 bases between the two ends. Germline-derived CDR1 and CDR2 are MGHRA and YSYEKL. The CDR3 runs to 14 residues. The CDR3 here is CASSRDRYTDTQYF. DNA of the CDR3: TGCGCCAGCAGCCGAGATCGCTACACAGATACGCAGTATTTT.

This clonotype was counted at least ten times. The chain employs TRBV11-3 and TRBJ2-1; possibly TRBD1 or TRBD2 for D (6 bases each). This CDR3 is built from 13 residues. The germline CDR1 and CDR2 sequences are SGHNT and YENEEA. The V end lost 8 bases, the J end lost 4 bases, and 12 bases lay between the germline ends. This CDR3 is CASSGGLYNEQFF. CDR3 nucleotide sequence: TGTGCCAGCTCCGGGGGCCTGTACAATGAGCAGTTCTTC.

This clonotype was counted at least ten times. This chain joins TRBV12-3 or TRBV12-4 and TRBJ2-2, with TRBD1 identical over 9 bases. The junction had 9 bases not matched to a gene; V was cut back by 7 bases and J by 3 bases. This CDR3 has 16 residues. The CDR3 region is CASNAHRGPYTGELFF. The CDR3 DNA is TGTGCCAGCAACGCTCACAGGGGGCCGTACACCGGGGAGCTGTTTTTT.

This clonotype has more than one count but fewer than ten. The rearrangement joins TRBV20-1 to TRBJ2-5; D may be TRBD1 or TRBD2 (5 bases each). This CDR3 spans 14 amino acids. From germline, CDR1 is DFQATT and CDR2 SNEGSKA (reference sequence). V lost 0 bases to trimming and J lost 4 bases, with 12 bases between them. The CDR3: CSARDPGAGETQYF. In nucleotides, the CDR3 is TGCAGTGCTAGAGATCCTGGGGCGGGAGAGACCCAGTACTTC.

The rearrangement joins TRBV28 to TRBJ2-7, with D unresolved. The V gene's germline CDR1 is MDHEN and CDR2 SYDVKM. The CDR3 runs 11 residues. Trimming took 6 bases from V and 3 from J, leaving 6 bases between them. This CDR3 reads CASSARYEQYF. CDR3 nucleotides: TGTGCCAGCAGCGCCCGCTACGAGCAGTACTTC.

The rearrangement joins TRBV3-1 to TRBJ2-2; D possibly matches TRBD1 or TRBD2 (5 bases each). The CDR3 consists of 15 residues. Germline CDR1 reads LGHDT; CDR2 reads YNNKEL (reference sequence). V shed 2 bases and J shed 4 bases, with 11 bases lying between them. The DNA of the CDR3 is TGTGCCAGCAGCCAACCGGGACCGCTCACCGGGGAGCTGTTTTTT. It is translated as CASSQPGPLTGELFF.

This clonotype was observed many times. This chain connects TRBV10-1 to TRBJ1-6; D call uncertain. Germline-derived CDR1 and CDR2 are WNHNN and SYGVQD (reference sequence). V was trimmed by 4 bases and J by 6 bases, leaving 7 bases between them. The CDR3 runs to 13 residues. CDR3 sequence: CASSGQVNSPLHF. CDR3 DNA: TGCGCCAGCAGTGGGCAAGTTAATTCACCCCTCCACTTT.

With regard to this clonotype: A much larger clone differs from this one at a single base, so this may be a read error. The rearrangement uses TRBV7-2 and TRBJ2-5; D gene uncertain. Germline V gene sequence: CDR1 SGHTA, CDR2 FQGNSA. Trimming stripped 8 bases from V and 4 bases from J, with 20 bases between. This CDR3 comprises 15 residues. The CDR3 DNA reads as TGTGCCAGCGGCCAGACCACTGCCATTCGAGAGACCCAGTACTTC. Amino acids: CASGQTTAIRETQYF. The variable domain in full, completed from reference TRBV7-2 and TRBJ2-5, reads GAGVSQSPSNKVTEKGKDVELRCDPISGHTALYWYRQSLGQGLEFLIYFQGNSAPDKSGLPSDRFSAERTGGSVSTLTIQRTQQEDSAVYLCASGQTTAIRETQYFGPGTRLLVL.

In this sample, this clonotype turned up a few times. The rearrangement joins TRBV9 to TRBJ2-5, with D possibly being TRBD2 (5 bases). Per germline, CDR1 SGDLS and CDR2 YYNGEE. The V and J ends lost 2 bases and 1 base respectively, with 9 bases between them. This CDR3 region has 14 residues. CDR3 region: CASSVGLSQETQYF. CDR3 nucleotide sequence: TGTGCCAGCAGCGTCGGACTGAGCCAAGAGACCCAGTACTTC.

Comment on this clonotype: This may stem from a read error, because a much larger clone lies one nucleotide away. The chain uses TRBV28 and TRBJ1-2; the D is unclear. This CDR3 has 12 residues. Trimming stripped 6 bases from V and 0 bases from J, with 5 bases between. Germline V CDR1 and CDR2: MDHEN, SYDVKM. CDR3 nucleotides: TGTGCCAGCAGCACAGCTAACTATGGCTACACCTTC. Translated: CASSTANYGYTF.

This clonotype was counted ten times or more. V is TRBV11-2 and J is TRBJ2-7; 8 positions match TRBD1. The CDR3 runs 16 residues. Germline lookup yields CDR1 SGHAT and CDR2 FQNNGV. J was trimmed by 4 bases and V by 5 bases; bases with no gene match: 13. CDR3 region: CASSPLSRQGRYEQYF. CDR3 bases: TGTGCCAGCAGCCCGTTATCGAGACAGGGGCGGTACGAGCAGTACTTC.

This sequence joins TRBV2 and TRBJ2-1; 10 bases are shared with TRBD2. After removal of 5 bases from V and 3 bases from J, the junction contained 4 bases not matched to a gene. This CDR3 is built from 15 residues. The germline V gene encodes CDR1 SNHLY and CDR2 FYNNEI. The CDR3 loop is CASSPGTSDYNEQFF. The CDR3 region has the DNA TGTGCCAGCAGTCCCGGGACTAGCGACTACAATGAGCAGTTCTTC.

This clonotype was counted at least ten times. The chain combines TRBV12-3 or TRBV12-4 with TRBJ1-2, with D maybe TRBD1 (5 bases). The length of the CDR3 is 12 residues. V was shortened by 8 bases and J by 7 bases, with 14 bases between the two germline ends. The CDR3 loop is CASGAGIRGYTF. In DNA, the CDR3 is TGTGCCAGCGGGGCGGGAATACGTGGCTACACCTTC.

The rearrangement uses TRBV21-1 and TRBJ1-5. TRBV21-1 is described as a pseudogene. This CDR3 has 13 amino acids. This CDR3 reads CASSIRGLQPQHF. In DNA form, the CDR3 reads TGTGCCAGCAGCATAAGGGGTTTGCAGCCCCAGCATTTT.

This clonotype was observed a handful of times. V and J are TRBV2 and TRBJ1-1; tentatively, D is TRBD1 (5 bases). CDR1 SNHLY and CDR2 FYNNEI come from the germline V gene. Trimming shortened V by 7 bases and J by 4 bases, and 13 bases separated the two germline ends. CDR3 length equals 13 residues. CDR3 region: CASTQGEGTEAFF. In DNA form, the CDR3 reads TGTGCCAGCACCCAGGGAGAAGGCACTGAAGCTTTCTTT.

This clonotype has a count of ten or more. The rearrangement joins TRBV5-1 to TRBJ2-2; a weak D match, TRBD2 (5 bases). Per germline, CDR1 SGHRS and CDR2 YFSETQ. The V and J ends lost 3 bases and 5 bases respectively, with 11 bases between them. The CDR3 runs 14 residues. CDR3 sequence (DNA): TGCGCCAGCAGCTCCCGGACGGGAACCGGGGAGCTGTTTTTT. Its protein is CASSSRTGTGELFF. Together with reference TRBV5-1 and TRBJ2-2, the CDR3 gives the full variable domain: KAGVTQTPRYLIKTRGQQVTLSCSPISGHRSVSWYQQTPGQGLQFLFEYFSETQRNKGNFPGRFSGRQFSNSRSEMNVSTLELGDSALYLCASSSRTGTGELFFGEGSRLTVL.

This clonotype was detected many times. The chain is built from TRBV6-2 or TRBV6-3 and TRBJ1-1; weak D call: TRBD1 (6 bases). The CDR3 has 14 residues. Germline V gene sequence: CDR1 MNHEY, CDR2 SVGEGT. V lost 2 bases, J lost 6 bases, and 13 bases lay in between. CDR3 amino acids: CASSYPGVGPEAFF. CDR3 in DNA: TGTGCCAGCAGTTACCCAGGGGTGGGCCCTGAAGCTTTCTTT.

The chain uses TRBV4-2 and TRBJ1-1, with D uncertain. V lost 0 bases to trimming and J lost 0 bases, with 5 bases between them. Germline lookup yields CDR1 LGHNA and CDR2 YNFKEQ. The CDR3 extends over 14 amino acids. The CDR3 nucleotides read TGTGCCAGCAGCCAAGAGGAGATGAACACTGAAGCTTTCTTT. Encoded protein: CASSQEEMNTEAFF.

This clonotype was observed many times. The chain uses TRBV6-1 and TRBJ2-5; no definite D call. The V end lost 5 bases, the J end lost 4 bases, and 11 bases lay between the germline ends. Germline V gene sequence: CDR1 MNHNS, CDR2 SASEGT. The CDR3 runs 13 residues. CDR3 nucleotide sequence: TGTGCCAGCAGTAAAATGGTCGGAGAGACCCAGTACTTC. Residues: CASSKMVGETQYF.

The rearrangement joins TRBV5-1 to TRBJ2-1; D is undetermined. This CDR3 contains 12 residues. The germline V and J ends were trimmed by 2 bases and 8 bases, with 8 bases remaining between them. Germline loops: CDR1 SGHRS, CDR2 YFSETQ. CDR3 sequence reads: CASSLGLDEQFF. The CDR3 bases are TGCGCCAGCAGCTTAGGGTTGGATGAGCAGTTCTTC.

This clonotype was observed many times. The rearrangement joins TRBV7-9 to TRBJ1-5; TRBD1 is a possible D gene (6 bases). The length of the CDR3 is 15 residues. Trimming shortened V by 5 bases and J by 7 bases, and 18 bases separated the two germline ends. CDR1 is SEHNR, CDR2 FQNEAQ, per germline (reference sequence). CDR3 sequence: CASSPEGGPQQPQHF. The CDR3, as DNA: TGTGCCAGCAGCCCCGAGGGGGGGCCTCAACAGCCCCAGCATTTT.

This sequence joins TRBV11-2 and TRBJ2-7; TRBD1 matches at 7 bases. The germline gives CDR1 SGHAT, CDR2 FQNNGV. The CDR3 is 16 amino acids. Trimming cost V 5 bases and J 0 bases; bases outside gene matches: 10. CDR3 in amino acids: CASSPWGSGGSYEQYF. The CDR3 nucleotides read TGTGCCAGCAGCCCATGGGGTTCAGGGGGCTCCTACGAGCAGTACTTC.